This T cell receptor beta chain is from a study of shared clonotypes between healthy human individuals. General study points: Clonotypes which were not shared had lower generation probabilities than clonotypes that all four donors shared. Compared with memory subsets, naive subsets generally had larger estimated richness.

This clone was seen only once. Its target is not known. The CDR3 totals 15 residues. Germline CDR1 reads SQVTM; CDR2 reads ANQGSEA. The V segment lost 6 bases and the J segment 1 base; nucleotides outside the gene matches: 3. An assay was performed, and its level was deep. Produced via immunoSEQ multiplex PCR; TCRdb's table is partial and in-frame only. The sample consists of about 750,000 clones, around 92% of them appearing once. Naive CD8 isolation took CD45RO-negative cells positively selected for CCR7 and excluded terminally differentiated effector memory CD45RA+ cells. Donors were healthy HIV-negative adults without recent acute infections or vaccinations.

This chain uses TRBV29-1 with TRBJ2-2, with 12 bases matching TRBD2. Input material: naive CD8+ T cells sorted from blood. The sequence derives from a young man in good health. CDR3 amino acids: CSVLLAGGNTGELFF. The CDR3 nucleotides read TGCAGCGTCCTACTAGCGGGAGGGAACACCGGGGAGCTGTTTTTT.